This T cell receptor beta chain derives from a study of T-cell memory formation after mild COVID-19. Study-wide background: The TCR clusters were mostly specific to one donor.

Overall study findings and caveats: Largely, contracting CD4+ clones fell within CM and EM, and contracting CD8+ clones within EMRA. Clones that contracted from day 15 to 85 had balanced CD4/CD8; later expanders were CD4+ biased. Memory cells collected pre-infection included some clones that later responded, suggesting cross-reactive memory joined.

One entry per CDR3 protein, called by TCRdb with MiXCR from the 5' RACE reads. The sample shows fewer than 40,000 distinct CDR3 sequences, over 9.5% of them seen only once. As concerns this clonotype: Its specificity is unknown. This may be a read error, as it is one base from a much larger clone.

The source of this sequence is a man aged 18 to 30 who had mild COVID-19 (a few samples of this study predate the infection). Cell type and time point are not known. The material sequenced was PBMCs or a T cell subset sorted from them (not recorded which).

CDR3 region: CASSKRIWGVQPQHF. CDR3 coding DNA: TGTGCCAGCAGCAAGCGTATTTGGGGAGTTCAGCCCCAGCATTTT. The chain employs TRBV5-8 and TRBJ1-5; D is unclear. V was clipped by 4 bases and J by 6 bases, with 17 bases between them. This CDR3 spans 15 amino acids. The germline V gene has CDR1 SGHTS and CDR2 YDEGEE.